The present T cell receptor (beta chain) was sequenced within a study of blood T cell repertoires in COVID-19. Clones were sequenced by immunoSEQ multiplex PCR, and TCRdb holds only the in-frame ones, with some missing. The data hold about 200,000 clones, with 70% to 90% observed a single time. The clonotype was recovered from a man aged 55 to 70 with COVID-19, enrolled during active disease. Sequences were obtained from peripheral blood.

CDR3 in amino acids: CASSLVGGTNTEAFF. The CDR3 nucleotides read TGTGCCAGCAGCCTGGTAGGAGGAACGAACACTGAAGCTTTCTTT. The chain joins TRBV28 to TRBJ1-1; no clear D. Trimming took off 6 bases at V and 1 base at J, with 15 bases between the two ends. Germline CDR1 and CDR2: MDHEN and SYDVKM. CDR3 length equals 15 residues.